This record concerns one TCR beta chain sequence. This CDR3 is built from 15 residues. Germline-derived CDR1 and CDR2 are SGDLS and YYNGEE. In the original analysis: By means of reference gene primer amplification, nucleated cell counts were estimated. The data were produced by immunoSEQ multiplex PCR, yet TCRdb's version contains in-frame clones alone and is incomplete. V and J calls and clone size are those listed in that table; D and trimming were worked out from the DNA. The sample gives over 200,000 clones, around nine tenths of which show up once; roughly 0.7% is in the top ten. This specimen comes from a study of blood T cell repertoires in COVID-19.

This TCR was recovered from a man aged 40-49 years with acute or convalescent COVID-19. The chain recombines TRBV9 with TRBJ2-7; 7 bases line up with TRBD2. The sample taken for sequencing was peripheral blood. CDR3 coding DNA: TGTGCGAGTGAACGGGGGGATTCGAGCTCCTACGAGCAGTACTTC. It is translated as CASERGDSSSYEQYF.